This T cell receptor beta chain is drawn from a study of blood T cell repertoires in COVID-19. Study-wide background: Whether acute or convalescent, the COVID-19 samples came from the United States, Italy and Spain.

Some clones are missing from TCRdb's copy, which holds only in-frame ones; the method was immunoSEQ multiplex PCR. Here the sample spans 240,000 or so clones, roughly 80% being singletons. CDR1 and CDR2 (germline): SGHDT, YYEEEE. V trimming: 4 bases; J trimming: 4 bases; junction bases outside the gene matches: 14. CDR3 size: 17 residues. V and J are TRBV5-6 and TRBJ2-3, with 8 bases identical to TRBD2. The sequence was obtained from a woman aged 18 to 35 with acute or convalescent COVID-19. The sample taken for sequencing was peripheral blood. The CDR3 spells CASSIMGAGGLPDTQYF. DNA for the CDR3: TGTGCCAGCAGCATCATGGGTGCGGGAGGATTGCCAGATACGCAGTATTTT.